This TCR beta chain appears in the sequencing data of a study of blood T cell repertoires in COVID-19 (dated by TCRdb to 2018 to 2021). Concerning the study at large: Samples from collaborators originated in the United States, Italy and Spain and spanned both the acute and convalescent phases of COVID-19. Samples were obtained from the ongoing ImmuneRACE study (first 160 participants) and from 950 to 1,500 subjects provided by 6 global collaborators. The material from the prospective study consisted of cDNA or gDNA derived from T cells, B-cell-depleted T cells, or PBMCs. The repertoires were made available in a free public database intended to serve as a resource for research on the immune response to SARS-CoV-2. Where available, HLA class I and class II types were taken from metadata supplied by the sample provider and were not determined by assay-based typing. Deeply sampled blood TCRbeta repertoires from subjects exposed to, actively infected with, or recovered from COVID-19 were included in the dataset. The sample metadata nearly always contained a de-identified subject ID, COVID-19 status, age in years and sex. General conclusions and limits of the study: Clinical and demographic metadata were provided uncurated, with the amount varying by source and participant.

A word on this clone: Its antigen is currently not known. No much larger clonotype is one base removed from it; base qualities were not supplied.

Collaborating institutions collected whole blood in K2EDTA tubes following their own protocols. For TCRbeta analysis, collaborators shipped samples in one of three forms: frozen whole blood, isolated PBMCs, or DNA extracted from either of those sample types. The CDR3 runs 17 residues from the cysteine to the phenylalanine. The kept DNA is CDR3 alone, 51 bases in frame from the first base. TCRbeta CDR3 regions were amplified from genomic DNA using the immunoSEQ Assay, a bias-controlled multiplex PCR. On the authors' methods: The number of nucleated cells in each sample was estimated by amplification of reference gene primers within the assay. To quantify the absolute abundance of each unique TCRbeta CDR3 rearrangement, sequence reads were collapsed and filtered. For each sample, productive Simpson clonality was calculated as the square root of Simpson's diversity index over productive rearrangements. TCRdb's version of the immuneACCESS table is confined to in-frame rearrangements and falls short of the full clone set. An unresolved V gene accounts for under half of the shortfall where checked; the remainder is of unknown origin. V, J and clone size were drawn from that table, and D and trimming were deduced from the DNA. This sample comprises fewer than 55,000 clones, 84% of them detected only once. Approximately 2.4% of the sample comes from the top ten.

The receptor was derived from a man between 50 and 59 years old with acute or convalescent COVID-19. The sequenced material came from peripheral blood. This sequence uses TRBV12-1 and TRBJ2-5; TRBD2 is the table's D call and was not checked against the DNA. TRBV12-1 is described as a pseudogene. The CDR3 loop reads CASSSHLLGTSGRDQYF. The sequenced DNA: TGTGCCAGCAGCTCGCACCTATTGGGGACTAGCGGGAGAGACCAGTACTTC.